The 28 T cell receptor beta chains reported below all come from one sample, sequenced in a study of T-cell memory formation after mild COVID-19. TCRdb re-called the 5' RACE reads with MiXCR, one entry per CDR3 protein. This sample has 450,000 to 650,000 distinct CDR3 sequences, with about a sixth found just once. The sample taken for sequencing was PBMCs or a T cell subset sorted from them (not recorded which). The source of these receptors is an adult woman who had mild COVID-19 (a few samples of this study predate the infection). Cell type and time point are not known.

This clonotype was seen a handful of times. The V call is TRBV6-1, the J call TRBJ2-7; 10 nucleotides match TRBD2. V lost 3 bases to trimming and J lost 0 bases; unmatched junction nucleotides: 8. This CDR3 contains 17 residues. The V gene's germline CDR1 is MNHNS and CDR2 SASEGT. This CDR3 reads CASSDGSGGLLSYEQYF. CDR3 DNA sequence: TGTGCCAGCAGTGACGGTAGCGGGGGGCTCCTCTCCTACGAGCAGTACTTC.

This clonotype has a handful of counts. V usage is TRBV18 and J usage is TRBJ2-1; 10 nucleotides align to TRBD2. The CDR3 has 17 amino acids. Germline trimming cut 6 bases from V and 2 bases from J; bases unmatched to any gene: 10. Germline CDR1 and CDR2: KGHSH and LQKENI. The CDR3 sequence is CASSRGSGRLAYNEQFF. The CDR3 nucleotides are TGTGCCAGCTCCCGAGGTAGCGGGAGGTTAGCCTACAATGAGCAGTTCTTC.

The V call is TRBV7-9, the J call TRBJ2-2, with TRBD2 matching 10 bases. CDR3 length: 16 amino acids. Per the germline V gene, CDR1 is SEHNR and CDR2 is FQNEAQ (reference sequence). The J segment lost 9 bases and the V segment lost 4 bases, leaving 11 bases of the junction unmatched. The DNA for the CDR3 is TGTGCCAGCAGCTCGTACCTAGCGGGGGCGCCGAGGGAGCTGTTTTTT. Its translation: CASSSYLAGAPRELFF.

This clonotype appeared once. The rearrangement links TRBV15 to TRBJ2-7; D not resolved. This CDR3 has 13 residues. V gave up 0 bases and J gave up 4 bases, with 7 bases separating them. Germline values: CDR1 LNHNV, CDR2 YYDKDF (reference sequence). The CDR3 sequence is CATSRDIQYEQYF. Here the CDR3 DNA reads TGTGCCACCAGCAGAGATATCCAGTACGAGCAGTACTTC.

CDR3 protein: CASSLSRVWGEQYF. In DNA, the CDR3 is TGTGCCAGCAGCTTGTCCCGGGTGTGGGGCGAGCAGTACTTC. V gene TRBV5-6 combines with J gene TRBJ2-7; no reliable D call. Germline values: CDR1 SGHDT, CDR2 YYEEEE. Trimming shortened V by 1 base and J by 6 bases, and 14 bases separated the two germline ends. CDR3 length: 14 amino acids.

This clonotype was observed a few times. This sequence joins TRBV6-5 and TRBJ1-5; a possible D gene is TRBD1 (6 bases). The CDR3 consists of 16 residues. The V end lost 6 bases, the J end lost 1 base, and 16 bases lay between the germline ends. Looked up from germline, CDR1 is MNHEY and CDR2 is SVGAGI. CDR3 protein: CASRPTGRGSNQPQHF. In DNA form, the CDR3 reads TGTGCCAGCAGGCCAACAGGGAGGGGGAGCAATCAGCCCCAGCATTTT.

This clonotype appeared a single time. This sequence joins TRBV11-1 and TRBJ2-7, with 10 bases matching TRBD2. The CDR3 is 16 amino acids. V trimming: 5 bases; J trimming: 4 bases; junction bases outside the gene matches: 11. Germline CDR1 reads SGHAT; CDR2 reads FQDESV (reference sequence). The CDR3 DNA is TGTGCCAGCAGCCGACAGCTGGGACTAGCGAGTTACGAGCAGTACTTC. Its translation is CASSRQLGLASYEQYF. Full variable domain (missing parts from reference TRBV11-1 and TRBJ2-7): EAEVAQSPRYKITEKSQAVAFWCDPISGHATLYWYRQILGQGPELLVQFQDESVVDDSQLPKDRFSAERLKGVDSTLKIQPAELGDSAMYLCASSRQLGLASYEQYFGPGTRLTVT.

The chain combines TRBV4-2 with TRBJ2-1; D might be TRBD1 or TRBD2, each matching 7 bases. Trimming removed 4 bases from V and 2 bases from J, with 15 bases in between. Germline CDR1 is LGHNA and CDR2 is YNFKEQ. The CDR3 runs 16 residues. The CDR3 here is CASSLQGGVTYNEQFF. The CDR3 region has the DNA TGTGCCAGCAGCCTCCAGGGGGGGGTAACCTACAATGAGCAGTTCTTC.

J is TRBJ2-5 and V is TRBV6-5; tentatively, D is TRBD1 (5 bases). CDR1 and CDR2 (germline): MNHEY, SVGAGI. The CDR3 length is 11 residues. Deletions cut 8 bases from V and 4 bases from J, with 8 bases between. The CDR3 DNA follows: TGTGCCAGCTGGCAGGGAGAGACCCAGTACTTC. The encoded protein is CASWQGETQYF.

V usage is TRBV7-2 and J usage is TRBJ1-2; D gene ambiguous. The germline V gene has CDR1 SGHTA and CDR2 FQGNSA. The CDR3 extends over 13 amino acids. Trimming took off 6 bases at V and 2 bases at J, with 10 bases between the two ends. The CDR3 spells CASRGPSNYGYTF. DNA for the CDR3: TGTGCCAGCAGGGGTCCGTCCAACTATGGCTACACCTTC.

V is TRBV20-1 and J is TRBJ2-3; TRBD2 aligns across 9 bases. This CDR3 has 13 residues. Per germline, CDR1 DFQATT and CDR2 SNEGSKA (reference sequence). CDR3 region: CSVPSGNTDTQYF. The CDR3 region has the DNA TGCAGCGTCCCTAGCGGGAACACAGATACGCAGTATTTT.

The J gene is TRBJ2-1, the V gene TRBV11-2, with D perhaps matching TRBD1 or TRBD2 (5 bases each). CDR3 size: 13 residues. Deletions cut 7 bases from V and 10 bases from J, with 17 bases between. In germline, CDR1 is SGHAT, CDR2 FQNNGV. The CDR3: CASKDWLGEEQFF. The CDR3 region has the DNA TGTGCCAGCAAGGATTGGTTGGGGGAGGAGCAGTTCTTC. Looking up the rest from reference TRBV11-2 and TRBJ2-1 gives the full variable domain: EAGVAQSPRYKIIEKRQSVAFWCNPISGHATLYWYQQILGQGPKLLIQFQNNGVVDDSQLPKDRFSAERLKGVDSTLKIQPAKLEDSAVYLCASKDWLGEEQFFGPGTRLTVL.

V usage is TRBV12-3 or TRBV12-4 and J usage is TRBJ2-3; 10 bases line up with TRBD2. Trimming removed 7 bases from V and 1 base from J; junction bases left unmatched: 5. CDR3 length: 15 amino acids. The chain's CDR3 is CASKGGTSGTDTQYF. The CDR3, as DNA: TGTGCCAGCAAGGGGGGGACTAGCGGCACAGATACGCAGTATTTT.

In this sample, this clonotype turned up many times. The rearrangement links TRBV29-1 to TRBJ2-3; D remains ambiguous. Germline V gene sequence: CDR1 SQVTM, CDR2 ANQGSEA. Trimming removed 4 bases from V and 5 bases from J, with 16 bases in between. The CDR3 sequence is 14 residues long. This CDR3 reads CSVVYYQEQDTQYF. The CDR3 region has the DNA TGCAGCGTTGTATACTACCAGGAGCAAGATACGCAGTATTTT.

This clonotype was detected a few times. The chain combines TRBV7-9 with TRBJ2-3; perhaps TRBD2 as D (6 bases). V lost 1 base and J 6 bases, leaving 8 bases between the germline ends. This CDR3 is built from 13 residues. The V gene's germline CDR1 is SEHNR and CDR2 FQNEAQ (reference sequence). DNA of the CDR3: TGTGCCAGCAGCTTAGATGGAGGGGATACGCAGTATTTT. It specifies CASSLDGGDTQYF.

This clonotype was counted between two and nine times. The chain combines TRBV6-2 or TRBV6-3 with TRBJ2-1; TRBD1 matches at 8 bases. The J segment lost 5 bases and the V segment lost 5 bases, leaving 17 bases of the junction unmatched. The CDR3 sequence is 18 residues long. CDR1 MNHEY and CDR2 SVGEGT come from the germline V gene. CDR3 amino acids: CASSPHNVDRGRHNEQFF. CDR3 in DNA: TGTGCCAGCAGTCCCCACAACGTTGACAGGGGACGGCACAATGAGCAGTTCTTC.

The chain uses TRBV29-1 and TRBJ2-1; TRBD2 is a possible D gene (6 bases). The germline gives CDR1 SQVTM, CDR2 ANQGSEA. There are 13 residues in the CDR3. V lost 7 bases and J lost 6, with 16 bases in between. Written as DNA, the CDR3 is TGCAGCGCCGACCGGGGGACCAGCAATGAGCAGTTCTTC. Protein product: CSADRGTSNEQFF.

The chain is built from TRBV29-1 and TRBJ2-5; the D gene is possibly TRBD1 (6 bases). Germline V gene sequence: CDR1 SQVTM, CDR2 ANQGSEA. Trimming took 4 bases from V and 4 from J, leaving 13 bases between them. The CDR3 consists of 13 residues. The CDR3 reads CSVAGRGAETQYF. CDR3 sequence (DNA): TGCAGCGTTGCGGGCAGGGGAGCAGAGACCCAGTACTTC.

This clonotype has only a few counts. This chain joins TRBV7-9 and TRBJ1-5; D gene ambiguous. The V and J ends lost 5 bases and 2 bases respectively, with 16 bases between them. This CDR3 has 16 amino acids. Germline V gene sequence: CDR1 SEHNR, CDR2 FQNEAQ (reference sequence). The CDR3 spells CASSPPGGVGNQPQHF. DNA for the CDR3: TGTGCCAGCAGCCCTCCCGGTGGCGTCGGCAATCAGCCCCAGCATTTT.

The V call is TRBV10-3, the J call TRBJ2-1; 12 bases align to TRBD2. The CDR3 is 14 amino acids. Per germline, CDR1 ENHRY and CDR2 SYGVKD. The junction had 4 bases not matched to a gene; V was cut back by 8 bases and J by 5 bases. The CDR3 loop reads CAIRLAGGNNEQFF. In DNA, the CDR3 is TGTGCCATCCGCCTAGCGGGAGGGAACAATGAGCAGTTCTTC.

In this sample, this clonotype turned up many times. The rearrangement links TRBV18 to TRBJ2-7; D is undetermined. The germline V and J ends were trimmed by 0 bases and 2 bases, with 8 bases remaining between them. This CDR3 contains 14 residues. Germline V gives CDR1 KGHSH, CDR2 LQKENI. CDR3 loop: CASSPPSLPYEQYF. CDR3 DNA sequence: TGTGCCAGCTCACCACCGTCGCTTCCCTACGAGCAGTACTTC.

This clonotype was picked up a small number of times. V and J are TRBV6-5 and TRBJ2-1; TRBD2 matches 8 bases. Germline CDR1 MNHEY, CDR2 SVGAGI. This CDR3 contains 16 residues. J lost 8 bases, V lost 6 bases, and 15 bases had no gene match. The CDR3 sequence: CASSPNPGLGSDEQFF. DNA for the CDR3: TGTGCCAGCAGCCCCAATCCGGGACTAGGGAGTGATGAGCAGTTCTTC.

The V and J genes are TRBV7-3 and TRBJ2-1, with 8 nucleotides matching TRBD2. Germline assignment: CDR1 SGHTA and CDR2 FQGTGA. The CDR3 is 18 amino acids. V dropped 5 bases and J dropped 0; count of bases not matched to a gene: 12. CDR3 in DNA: TGTGCCAGCAGCCCATCCCCGGGGGGGGTGAGCTCCTACAATGAGCAGTTCTTC. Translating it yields CASSPSPGGVSSYNEQFF.

This CDR3 reads CSAGHDSTRMQFF. Written as DNA, the CDR3 is TGCAGTGCTGGCCACGACAGTACAAGGATGCAGTTCTTC. The chain uses TRBV20-1 and TRBJ2-1; D perhaps matches TRBD1 (5 bases). V shed 5 bases and J shed 12 bases, with 20 bases lying between them. Germline loops: CDR1 DFQATT, CDR2 SNEGSKA (reference sequence). This CDR3 has 13 amino acids.

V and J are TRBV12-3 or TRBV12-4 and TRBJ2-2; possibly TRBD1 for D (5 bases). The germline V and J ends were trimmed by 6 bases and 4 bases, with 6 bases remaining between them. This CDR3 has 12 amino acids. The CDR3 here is CASRGPTGELFF. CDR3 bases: TGTGCCAGCAGGGGGCCCACCGGGGAGCTGTTTTTT.

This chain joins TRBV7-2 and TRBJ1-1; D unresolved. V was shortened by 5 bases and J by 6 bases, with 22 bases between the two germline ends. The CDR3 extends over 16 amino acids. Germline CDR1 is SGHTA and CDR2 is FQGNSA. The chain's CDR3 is CASSASLWAGIAEAFF. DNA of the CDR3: TGTGCCAGCAGCGCATCCCTCTGGGCTGGAATCGCTGAAGCTTTCTTT.

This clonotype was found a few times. The DNA of the CDR3 is TGCAGTGCTATATTCACGGGTGGGGGCACTGAAGCTTTCTTT. Translation gives CSAIFTGGGTEAFF. The rearrangement uses TRBV20-1 and TRBJ1-1; TRBD1 might be the D (5 bases). The CDR3 contains 14 residues. Trimming shortened V by 4 bases and J by 4 bases, and 16 bases separated the two germline ends. Germline V CDR1 and CDR2: DFQATT, SNEGSKA (reference sequence).

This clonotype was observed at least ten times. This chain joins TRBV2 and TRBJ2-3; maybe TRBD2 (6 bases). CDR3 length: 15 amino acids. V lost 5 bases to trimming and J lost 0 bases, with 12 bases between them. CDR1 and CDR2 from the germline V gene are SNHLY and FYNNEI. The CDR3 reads CASSSGTASTDTQYF. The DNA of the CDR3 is TGTGCCAGCAGTTCTGGGACTGCTAGCACAGATACGCAGTATTTT. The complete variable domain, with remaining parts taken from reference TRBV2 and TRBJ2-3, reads EPEVTQTPSHQVTQMGQEVILRCVPISNHLYFYWYRQILGQKVEFLVSFYNNEISEKSEIFDDQFSVERPDGSNFTLKIRSTKLEDSAMYFCASSSGTASTDTQYFGPGTRLTVL.